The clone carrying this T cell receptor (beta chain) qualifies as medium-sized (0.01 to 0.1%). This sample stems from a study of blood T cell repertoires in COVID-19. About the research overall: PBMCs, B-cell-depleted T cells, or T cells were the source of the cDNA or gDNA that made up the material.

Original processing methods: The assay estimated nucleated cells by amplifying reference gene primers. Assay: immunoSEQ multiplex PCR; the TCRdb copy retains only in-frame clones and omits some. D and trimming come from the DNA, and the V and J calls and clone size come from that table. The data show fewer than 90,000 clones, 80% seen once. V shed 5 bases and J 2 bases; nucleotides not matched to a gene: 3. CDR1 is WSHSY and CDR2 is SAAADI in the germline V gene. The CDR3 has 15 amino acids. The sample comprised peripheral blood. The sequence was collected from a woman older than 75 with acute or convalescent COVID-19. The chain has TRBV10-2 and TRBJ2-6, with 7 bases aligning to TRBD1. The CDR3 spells CASSPTGAGANVLTF. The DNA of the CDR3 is TGCGCCAGCAGTCCTACAGGGGCTGGGGCCAACGTCCTGACTTTC.